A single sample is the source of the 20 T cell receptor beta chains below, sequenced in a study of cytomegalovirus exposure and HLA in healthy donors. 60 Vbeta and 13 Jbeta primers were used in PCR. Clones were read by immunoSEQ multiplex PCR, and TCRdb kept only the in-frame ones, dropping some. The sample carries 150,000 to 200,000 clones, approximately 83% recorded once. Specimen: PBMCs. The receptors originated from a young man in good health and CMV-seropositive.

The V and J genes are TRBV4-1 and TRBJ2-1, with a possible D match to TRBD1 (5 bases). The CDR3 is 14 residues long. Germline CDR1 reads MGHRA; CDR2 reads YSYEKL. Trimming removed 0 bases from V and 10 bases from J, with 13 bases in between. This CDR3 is CASSQDIRGWEQFF. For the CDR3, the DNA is TGCGCCAGCAGCCAAGATATAAGGGGATGGGAGCAGTTCTTC.

The DNA for the CDR3 is TGTGCCAGCAGCTTGACATGGGGAGTTCAAGAGACCCAGTACTTC. Its translation is CASSLTWGVQETQYF. The chain recombines TRBV5-5 with TRBJ2-5; D possibly corresponds to TRBD2 (5 bases). The V end lost 1 base, the J end lost 2 bases, and 12 bases lay between the germline ends. Germline V lookup: CDR1 SGHKS, CDR2 YYEKEE (reference sequence). CDR3 length: 15 residues.

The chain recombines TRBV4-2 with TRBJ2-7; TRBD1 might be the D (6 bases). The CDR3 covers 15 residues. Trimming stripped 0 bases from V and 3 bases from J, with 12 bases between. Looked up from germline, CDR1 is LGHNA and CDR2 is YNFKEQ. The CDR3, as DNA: TGTGCCAGCAGCCAAGATTGGGGACACAACTACGAGCAGTACTTC. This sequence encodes CASSQDWGHNYEQYF.

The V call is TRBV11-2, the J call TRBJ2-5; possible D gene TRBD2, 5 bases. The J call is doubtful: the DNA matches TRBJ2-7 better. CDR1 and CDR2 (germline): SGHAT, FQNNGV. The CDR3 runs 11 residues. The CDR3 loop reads CASSFGNEQYF. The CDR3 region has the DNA TGTGCCAGCAGCTTCGGGAACGAGCAGTACTTC.

CDR3 in amino acids: CASSVVPGNEQFF. The CDR3 bases are TGTGCCAGCAGCGTAGTACCCGGCAATGAGCAGTTCTTC. The chain uses TRBV9 and TRBJ2-1; the D is unclear. Trimming cost V 0 bases and J 6 bases, with 7 bases left between them. Germline CDR1 and CDR2: SGDLS and YYNGEE. The CDR3 length is 13 residues.

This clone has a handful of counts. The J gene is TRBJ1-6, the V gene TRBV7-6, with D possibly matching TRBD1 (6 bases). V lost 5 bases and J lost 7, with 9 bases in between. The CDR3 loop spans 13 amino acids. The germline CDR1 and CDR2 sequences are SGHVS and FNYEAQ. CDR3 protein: CASSPGQNSPLHF. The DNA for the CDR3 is TGTGCCAGCAGCCCTGGACAGAATTCACCCCTCCACTTT.

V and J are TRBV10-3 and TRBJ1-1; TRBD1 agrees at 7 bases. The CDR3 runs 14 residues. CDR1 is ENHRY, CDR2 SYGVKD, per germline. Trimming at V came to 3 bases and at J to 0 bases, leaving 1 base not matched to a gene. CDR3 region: CAISDQGVNTEAFF. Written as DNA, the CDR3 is TGTGCCATCAGTGATCAGGGGGTGAACACTGAAGCTTTCTTT.

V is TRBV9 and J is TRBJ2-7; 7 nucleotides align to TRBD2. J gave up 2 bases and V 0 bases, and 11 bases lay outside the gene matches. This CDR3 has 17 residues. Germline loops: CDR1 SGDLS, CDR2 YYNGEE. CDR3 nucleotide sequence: TGTGCCAGCAGCGTAGCCCCAGCGGGGACCCCTCCCTACGAGCAGTACTTC. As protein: CASSVAPAGTPPYEQYF.

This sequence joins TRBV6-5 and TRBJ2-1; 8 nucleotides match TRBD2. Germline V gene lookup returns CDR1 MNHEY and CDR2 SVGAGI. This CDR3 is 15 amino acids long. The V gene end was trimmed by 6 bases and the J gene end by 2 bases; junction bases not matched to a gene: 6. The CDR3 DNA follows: TGTGCCAGCAGCTTAGCGGGAAGCCCCTACAATGAGCAGTTCTTC. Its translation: CASSLAGSPYNEQFF.

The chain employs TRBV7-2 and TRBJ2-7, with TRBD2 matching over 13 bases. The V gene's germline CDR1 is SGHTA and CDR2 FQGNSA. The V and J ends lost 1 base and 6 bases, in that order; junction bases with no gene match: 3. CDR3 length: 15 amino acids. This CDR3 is CASSLGTSGGREQYF. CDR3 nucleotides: TGTGCCAGCAGCTTAGGGACTAGCGGGGGTCGCGAGCAGTACTTC.

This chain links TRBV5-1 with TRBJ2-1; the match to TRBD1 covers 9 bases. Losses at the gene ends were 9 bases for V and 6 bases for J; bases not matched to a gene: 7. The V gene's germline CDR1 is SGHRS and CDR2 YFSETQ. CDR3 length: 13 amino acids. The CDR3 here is CANRDRECNEQFF. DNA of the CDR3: TGCGCCAACCGGGACAGGGAATGCAATGAGCAGTTCTTC.

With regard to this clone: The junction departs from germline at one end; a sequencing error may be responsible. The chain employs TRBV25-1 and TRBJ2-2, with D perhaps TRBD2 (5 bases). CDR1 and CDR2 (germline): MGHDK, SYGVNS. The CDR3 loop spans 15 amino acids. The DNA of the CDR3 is TGTGCCAGCAGCGGGGAGCTACCGGTACACCGGGGAGCTGTTTTT. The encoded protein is CASSGELPVHRGAVF.

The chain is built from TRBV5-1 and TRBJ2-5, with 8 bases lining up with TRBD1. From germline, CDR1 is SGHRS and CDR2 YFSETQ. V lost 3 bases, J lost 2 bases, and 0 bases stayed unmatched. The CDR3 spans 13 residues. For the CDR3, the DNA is TGCGCCAGCAGCTGGACAGGGCAAGAGACCCAGTACTTC. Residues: CASSWTGQETQYF.

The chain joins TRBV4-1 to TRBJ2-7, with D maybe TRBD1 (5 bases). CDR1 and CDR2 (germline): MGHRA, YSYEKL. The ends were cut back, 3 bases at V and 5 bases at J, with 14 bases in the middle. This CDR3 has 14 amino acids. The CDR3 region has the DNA TGCGCCAGCAGCCAGTTTCAGGGTGCCCACGAGCAGTACTTC. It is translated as CASSQFQGAHEQYF.

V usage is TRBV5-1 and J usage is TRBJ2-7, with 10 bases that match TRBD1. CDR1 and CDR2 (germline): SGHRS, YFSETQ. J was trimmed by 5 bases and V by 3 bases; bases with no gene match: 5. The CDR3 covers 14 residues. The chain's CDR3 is CASSSGQGGHEQYF. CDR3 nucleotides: TGCGCCAGCAGCTCAGGACAGGGGGGGCACGAGCAGTACTTC.

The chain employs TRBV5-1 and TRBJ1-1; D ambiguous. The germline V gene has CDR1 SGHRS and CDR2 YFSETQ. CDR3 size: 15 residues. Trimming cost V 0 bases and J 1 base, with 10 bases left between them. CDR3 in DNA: TGCGCCAGCAGCTTGGTGTTCGGGAAGAACACTGAAGCTTTCTTT. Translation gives CASSLVFGKNTEAFF.

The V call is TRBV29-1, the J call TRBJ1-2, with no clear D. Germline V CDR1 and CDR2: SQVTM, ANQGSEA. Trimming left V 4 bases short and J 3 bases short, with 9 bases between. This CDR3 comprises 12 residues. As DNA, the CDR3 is TGCAGCGTTGCCCCCTATGACTATGGCTACACCTTC. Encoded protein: CSVAPYDYGYTF.

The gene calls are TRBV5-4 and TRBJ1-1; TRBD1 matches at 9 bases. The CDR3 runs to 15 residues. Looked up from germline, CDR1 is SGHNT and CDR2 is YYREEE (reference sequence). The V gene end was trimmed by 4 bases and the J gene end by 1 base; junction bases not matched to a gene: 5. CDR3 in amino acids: CASSPGQGPNTEAFF. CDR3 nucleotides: TGTGCCAGCAGCCCTGGACAGGGGCCGAACACTGAAGCTTTCTTT.

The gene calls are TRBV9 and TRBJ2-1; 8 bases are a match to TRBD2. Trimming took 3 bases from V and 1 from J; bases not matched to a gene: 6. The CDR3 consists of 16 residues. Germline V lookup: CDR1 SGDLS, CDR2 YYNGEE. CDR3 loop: CASSARGGTSYNEQFF. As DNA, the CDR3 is TGTGCCAGCAGCGCCCGCGGGGGGACTTCCTACAATGAGCAGTTCTTC.

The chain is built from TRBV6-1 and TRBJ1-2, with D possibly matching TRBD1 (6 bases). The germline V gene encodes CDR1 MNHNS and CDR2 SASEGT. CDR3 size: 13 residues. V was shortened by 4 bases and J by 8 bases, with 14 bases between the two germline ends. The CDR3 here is CASSGSLGQGYTF. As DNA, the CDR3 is TGTGCCAGCAGTGGGTCGTTAGGACAGGGCTACACCTTC.